This T cell receptor (beta chain) came from a study of CD8+ T cells in alopecia areata (dated by TCRdb to the late 2010s). As for the study more broadly: The treated patients took part in an open-label pilot trial in which moderate-to-severe alopecia areata was treated with oral tofacitinib at 5 to 10 mg twice daily. Tofacitinib was administered for 6 to 18 months, and 6 months of follow-up off drug were then conducted to assess delayed response and recurrence. In both human patients and the C3H/HeJ mouse model, the study applied high-throughput TCRbeta sequencing to look at T cell clonal expansion in alopecia areata. In humans, TCRbeta sequencing was performed on scalp tissue and on sorted CD4+ and CD8+ peripheral blood T cells from healthy controls and from patients with patchy or totalis/universalis alopecia areata. Biopsies were taken from tofacitinib-treated patients at baseline and again at 4 and 24 weeks into treatment, and several of those patients also had a later scalp biopsy. Clonality in the scalp was compared among normal scalp (n=4), patchy alopecia areata scalp (n=8), and alopecia totalis/universalis scalp (n=8). RNA came from the PAXgene miRNA kit for fixed scalp, the miRNeasy kit for PBMCs, and the RNeasy kit for mouse skin. Amplification of TCRbeta CDR3 regions was done by immunoSEQ multiplex PCR using 35 Vbeta forward primers and 13 Jbeta reverse primers. Overall study outcomes, separate from this receptor: Compared with normal scalp, lesional scalp had higher clonality and more expanded CD8+ clones, particularly in alopecia totalis/universalis, a pattern that suggests antigenic drive. Unlike mouse skin, which is dominated by gammadelta T cells, normal human skin has resident alphabeta T cells that are also sequenced, and this complicates analysis of the scalp TCR repertoire. Shared TCR sequences between patients were less evident than in mice, which may be partly attributable to HLA diversity in the patient population.

The library was obtained by the immunoSEQ multiplex PCR assay. For TCR sequencing, RNA was extracted from every sample and reverse transcribed into cDNA to serve as template. SuperScript III was used to make first-strand cDNA, primed with a 2:1 mix of oligo-dT and random hexamers. A synthetic immune receptor repertoire was used to measure amplification bias, and any remaining bias was corrected computationally. In the authors' own workflow: Raw reads were preprocessed to remove errors, and CDR3 was defined by IMGT conventions from the conserved cysteine to phenylalanine. To get clonality, Shannon entropy was normalized by log2 of the number of productive unique TCRs and the result was subtracted from 1. CD4 or CD8 identity of scalp clones was inferred by cross-referencing scalp TCRbeta sequences with sorted blood CD4 and CD8 repertoires. Held by TCRdb, this immuneACCESS table contains in-frame sequences only and omits some clones. Under half of the omission traces to an unresolved V gene where checked; the cause of the rest is unknown. V and J calls and clone size are as listed in that table; D and trimming were resolved from the DNA. The sample contains 200,000 to 250,000 clones, about 53% of them found a single time. Clones ranked in the top ten supply 0.45% of the sample.

In this sample, this clone turned up a few times. No cognate antigen has been identified for it. No clone much larger than this one lies a single base away; base qualities are absent. This sample's time point label indicates: baseline before oral tofacitinib. From alopecia areata patients, peripheral blood was collected along with lesional scalp punch biopsies. PBMCs were isolated by density centrifugation and stained for CD3, CD4 and CD8, and CD4+ and CD8+ T cells were sorted on a FACSAria. The CDR3 runs 10 amino acids, cysteine and phenylalanine included. Only CDR3 DNA remains: 30 bases, in frame from the first base. CDR1 and CDR2 are read off the germline V gene as SQVTM and ANQGSEA.

The TCR sequence derives from a human donor with alopecia areata. The rearrangement joined TRBV29-1 to TRBJ2-1, with the identity of the D gene unclear. The sequencing here drew on CD4+ T cells sorted from blood, taken at week 0. The CDR3 amino acid sequence is: CSASRNEQFF. The nucleotide sequence is TGCAGTGCCTCACGGAATGAGCAGTTCTTC.